Listed here is a single T cell receptor (beta chain). This sample is part of a study of T cells in Graves' hyperthyroidism and ophthalmopathy. Study overall: The blood sample was taken at first diagnosis, before treatment began.

The V gene end was trimmed by 0 bases and the J gene end by 5 bases; junction bases not matched to a gene: 5. CDR1 and CDR2 (germline): SGDLS, YYNGEE. There are 16 residues in the CDR3. Clinical Activity Scores of at least 3, NOSPECS grades of at least 4 and durations under 3 months characterized ophthalmopathy patients. Patients with uncontrolled infections, other autoimmune diseases, pregnancy or lactation were excluded. On the basis of clinical symptoms, serum thyroxine and TRAb, thyroid ultrasound and orbital computed tomography, diagnoses were made. Researchers took RNA transcripts and amplified the TCR beta CDR3 regions from them. A first-round RT-PCR of the TCR CDR3 used the HTBI primer set. TCRdb re-called the multiplex PCR reads with MiXCR, one entry per CDR3 protein. Of about 350,000 distinct CDR3 sequences in the sample, 18% were seen once.

The receptor comes from a woman aged 40 to 49 with Graves' ophthalmopathy. This chain connects TRBV9 to TRBJ2-2; the match to TRBD2 covers 9 bases. The sequenced material came from blood. CDR3 coding DNA: TGTGCCAGCAGCGTAGCCGGACTAGCGCTAACCGGGGAGCTGTTTTTT. Translated, it gives CASSVAGLALTGELFF.